This T cell receptor beta chain was profiled in a study of cytomegalovirus exposure and HLA in healthy donors. Worth noting for this clone: Its target is unknown.

Study-wide points: Highly shared sequence variants in one cluster were likely a sequencing artifact.

The germline V gene encodes CDR1 MNHEY and CDR2 SMNVEV (reference sequence). The CDR3 length is 14 residues. With 6 bases removed from V and 10 bases from J, the gap between germline ends came to 18 bases. PCR used 60 Vbeta primers and 13 Jbeta primers. Sequenced by immunoSEQ multiplex PCR; TCRdb stores in-frame clones only, minus some. The table lists 150,000 or so clones, around 70% of them singletons. The material sequenced was PBMCs. This TCR was sampled from a man younger than 30 in good health and CMV-seropositive. The chain employs TRBV27 and TRBJ1-4, with D maybe TRBD1 (5 bases). The CDR3 here is CASRMGGRGRKLFF. In DNA, the CDR3 is TGTGCCAGCAGGATGGGGGGGAGGGGTAGAAAACTGTTTTTT.